These 29 T cell receptor beta chains originate from one sample sequenced in a study of T cells in Graves' hyperthyroidism and ophthalmopathy. Researchers amplified the TCR beta CDR3 regions from RNA transcripts. A set of HTBI primers served as the primers for a first-round RT-PCR of the TCR CDR3. Using its own MiXCR run on the multiplex PCR reads, TCRdb lists one record per CDR3 protein. This sample has about 460,000 distinct CDR3 sequences, with about 20% found just once. Sequenced input: blood. These receptors originate from a woman in her 70s with Graves' ophthalmopathy.

This clonotype was counted at least ten times. The chain combines TRBV18 with TRBJ1-2; 7 bases align to TRBD1. In germline, CDR1 is KGHSH, CDR2 LQKENI. V shed 4 bases, J shed 3 bases, and the junction held 2 bases outside the gene matches. The CDR3 has 13 amino acids. The CDR3 region has the DNA TGTGCCAGCTCACTCCAGGGGGACTATGGCTACACCTTC. It yields the protein CASSLQGDYGYTF. Combining the CDR3 with reference TRBV18 and TRBJ1-2 gives the whole variable domain NAGVMQNPRHLVRRRGQEARLRCSPMKGHSHVYWYRQLPEEGLKFMVYLQKENIIDESGMPKERFSAEFPKEGPSILRIQQVVRGDSAAYFCASSLQGDYGYTFGSGTRLTVV.

V gene TRBV7-2 combines with J gene TRBJ2-7, with a tentative D call TRBD2 (5 bases). This CDR3 spans 14 amino acids. Germline V lookup: CDR1 SGHTA, CDR2 FQGNSA. The V end lost 2 bases, the J end lost 0 bases, and 8 bases lay between the germline ends. In DNA, the CDR3 is TGTGCCAGCAGCTTACTAGGACTCTCCTACGAGCAGTACTTC. Its translation is CASSLLGLSYEQYF.

This clonotype was recorded a few times. The chain recombines TRBV7-9 with TRBJ1-4; D uncertain. The CDR3 has 14 amino acids. V was shortened by 1 base and J by 8 bases, with 11 bases between the two germline ends. CDR1 is SEHNR, CDR2 FQNEAQ, per germline (reference sequence). The CDR3 is CASSLVLGNEKLFF. DNA for the CDR3: TGTGCCAGCAGCTTAGTTCTGGGTAACGAAAAACTGTTTTTT.

This clonotype turned up a few times. The chain employs TRBV9 and TRBJ2-1, with TRBD2 matching over 11 bases. CDR1 is SGDLS and CDR2 is YYNGEE in the germline V gene. V lost 3 bases to trimming and J lost 7 bases; unmatched junction nucleotides: 9. This CDR3 has 16 residues. The CDR3 DNA reads as TGTGCCAGCAGCGCCATAGCGGGAGGGGTTGGAAATGAGCAGTTCTTC. It specifies CASSAIAGGVGNEQFF. The complete variable domain, with remaining parts taken from reference TRBV9 and TRBJ2-1, reads DSGVTQTPKHLITATGQRVTLRCSPRSGDLSVYWYQQSLDQGLQFLIQYYNGEERAKGNILERFSAQQFPDLHSELNLSSLELGDSALYFCASSAIAGGVGNEQFFGPGTRLTVL.

This clonotype was recorded at least ten times. The J gene is TRBJ2-7, the V gene TRBV7-2; D remains ambiguous. The V gene lost 5 bases and the J gene lost 6 bases, with 17 bases spanning the gap. Germline V gives CDR1 SGHTA, CDR2 FQGNSA. CDR3 length equals 14 residues. The CDR3: CASSPSSFLSEQYF. Here the CDR3 DNA reads TGTGCCAGCAGCCCCTCGTCGTTCTTGTCCGAGCAGTACTTC.

This clonotype was recorded a few times. The V and J genes are TRBV24-1 and TRBJ2-1, with TRBD1 matching 9 bases. The CDR3 is made up of 17 amino acids. The germline V gene has CDR1 KGHDR and CDR2 SFDVKD. Germline trimming cut 2 bases from V and 8 bases from J; bases unmatched to any gene: 12. The CDR3 region is CATSDSGGTGFADEQFF. The CDR3 nucleotides are TGTGCCACCAGTGATTCCGGGGGGACAGGGTTTGCAGATGAGCAGTTCTTC.

This clonotype occurred a few times. The chain uses TRBV20-1 and TRBJ2-2; tentatively, D is TRBD2 (6 bases). CDR1 and CDR2 (germline): DFQATT, SNEGSKA (reference sequence). Trimming pared 3 bases from V and 8 bases from J, leaving 10 bases between. The CDR3 is made up of 12 amino acids. CDR3 loop: CSASRGAGELFF. The DNA for the CDR3 is TGCAGTGCTAGCCGCGGGGCAGGGGAGCTGTTTTTT.

This chain joins TRBV7-3 and TRBJ2-1; no clear D gene. CDR3 size: 14 residues. Germline lookup yields CDR1 SGHTA and CDR2 FQGTGA. V lost 5 bases and J lost 0, with 8 bases in between. CDR3 coding DNA: TGTGCCAGCAGCACCTTAGGCTCCTACAATGAGCAGTTCTTC. This translates into CASSTLGSYNEQFF.

The chain employs TRBV7-9 and TRBJ1-4; D gene unclear. Trimming shortened V by 5 bases and J by 3 bases, and 4 bases separated the two germline ends. The germline V gene encodes CDR1 SEHNR and CDR2 FQNEAQ (reference sequence). This CDR3 is 12 amino acids long. Here the CDR3 DNA reads TGTGCCAGCAGCCATTCTAATGAAAAACTGTTTTTT. This codes for CASSHSNEKLFF.

This clonotype was seen many times. CDR3 sequence (DNA): TGTGCCAGCAGCTTACAAGCGGGGAGCACAGATACGCAGTATTTT. This codes for CASSLQAGSTDTQYF. The genes are TRBV7-3 and TRBJ2-3; 7 bases fit TRBD2. Per germline, CDR1 SGHTA and CDR2 FQGTGA. Trimming removed 2 bases from V and 0 bases from J; junction bases left unmatched: 2. There are 15 residues in the CDR3. Using reference TRBV7-3 and TRBJ2-3 for the parts outside the CDR3, the full variable domain is GAGVSQTPSNKVTEKGKYVELRCDPISGHTALYWYRQSLGQGPEFLIYFQGTGAADDSGLPNDRFFAVRPEGSVSTLKIQRTERGDSAVYLCASSLQAGSTDTQYFGPGTRLTVL.

The J gene is TRBJ2-1, the V gene TRBV20-1; 9 bases map to TRBD2. J lost 5 bases, V lost 0 bases, and 5 bases had no gene match. The germline V gene has CDR1 DFQATT and CDR2 SNEGSKA (reference sequence). The CDR3 covers 15 residues. This chain's CDR3 is CSARDLLAGHNEQFF. CDR3 DNA: TGCAGTGCTAGAGATTTACTAGCGGGCCACAATGAGCAGTTCTTC.

This sequence joins TRBV7-9 and TRBJ1-6, with D perhaps TRBD1 (6 bases). This CDR3 spans 15 amino acids. Per germline, CDR1 SEHNR and CDR2 FQNEAQ (reference sequence). With 1 base removed from V and 6 bases from J, the gap between germline ends came to 10 bases. The CDR3 DNA follows: TGTGCCAGCAGCTTAGTGGAGGGGGTTAATTCACCCCTCCACTTT. Amino acids: CASSLVEGVNSPLHF. Based on the CDR3 plus reference TRBV7-9 and TRBJ1-6, the full variable domain is DTGVSQNPRHKITKRGQNVTFRCDPISEHNRLYWYRQTLGQGPEFLTYFQNEAQLEKSRLLSDRFSAERPKGSFSTLEIQRTEQGDSAMYLCASSLVEGVNSPLHFGNGTRLTVT.

The J gene is TRBJ2-7, the V gene TRBV5-1, with 16 bases matching TRBD2. Trimming removed 0 bases from V and 5 bases from J; junction bases left unmatched: 5. The CDR3 length is 17 residues. Looked up from germline, CDR1 is SGHRS and CDR2 is YFSETQ. DNA of the CDR3: TGCGCCAGCAGCTTGGCGGGACTAGCGGGAGGGAAAAACGAGCAGTACTTC. Protein sequence: CASSLAGLAGGKNEQYF.

This chain uses TRBV20-1 with TRBJ2-7; 7 bases match TRBD1. J lost 3 bases, V lost 1 base, and 6 bases had no gene match. This CDR3 region has 14 residues. Germline V CDR1 and CDR2: DFQATT, SNEGSKA (reference sequence). The CDR3 DNA is TGCAGTGCTAGAGGGACAGGTGGAAGCTACGAGCAGTACTTC. It yields the protein CSARGTGGSYEQYF.

This chain links TRBV5-1 with TRBJ2-7; D unclear. CDR3 length: 13 amino acids. Germline lookup yields CDR1 SGHRS and CDR2 YFSETQ. V lost 0 bases to trimming and J lost 6 bases, with 10 bases between them. CDR3 sequence reads: CASSLAVSAEQYF. CDR3 in DNA: TGCGCCAGCAGCTTGGCCGTTAGTGCCGAGCAGTACTTC.

A few counts support this clonotype. The J gene is TRBJ2-3, the V gene TRBV7-9, with 8 bases fitting TRBD1. The CDR3 length is 15 residues. CDR1 and CDR2 from the germline V gene are SEHNR and FQNEAQ (reference sequence). Trimming cost V 4 bases and J 5 bases; bases outside gene matches: 8. CDR3 DNA sequence: TGTGCCAGCAGCTCCTACAGGGGGAGAAGAGATACGCAGTATTTT. Its protein product is CASSSYRGRRDTQYF.

CDR3 nucleotides: TGTGCCAGCAGCTGGGGGACTAGCGGGAGCAGTTTTCATGAGCAGTTCTTC. It specifies CASSWGTSGSSFHEQFF. This chain uses TRBV11-2 with TRBJ2-1; 14 bases are a match to TRBD2. Germline V gene lookup returns CDR1 SGHAT and CDR2 FQNNGV. CDR3 length: 17 amino acids. The junction had 10 bases not matched to a gene; V was cut back by 4 bases and J by 8 bases.

This clonotype showed up just once. V and J are TRBV5-1 and TRBJ2-7, with 10 bases aligning to TRBD1. Per germline, CDR1 SGHRS and CDR2 YFSETQ. This CDR3 has 14 amino acids. The J segment lost 6 bases and the V segment lost 5 bases, leaving 8 bases of the junction unmatched. The DNA for the CDR3 is TGCGCCAGCAGGGACGGGACAGGGGTTTCCGAGCAGTACTTC. This translates into CASRDGTGVSEQYF.

The chain combines TRBV28 with TRBJ1-5; D gene unclear. Germline V CDR1 and CDR2: MDHEN, SYDVKM. CDR3 size: 16 residues. V lost 3 bases, J lost 0 bases, and 12 bases lay in between. As DNA, the CDR3 is TGTGCCAGCAGTTTCCATCCCAGTAATAGCAATCAGCCCCAGCATTTT. Encoded protein: CASSFHPSNSNQPQHF.

The chain recombines TRBV20-1 with TRBJ2-1, with D unclear. Looked up from germline, CDR1 is DFQATT and CDR2 is SNEGSKA (reference sequence). The CDR3 runs 11 residues. V was clipped by 6 bases and J by 6 bases, with 9 bases between them. CDR3 in DNA: TGCAGTGCCCCACCAAGCAATGAGCAGTTCTTC. Translating it yields CSAPPSNEQFF.

In regard to this clonotype: Since a much larger clone is just one base distant, this may be a read error. Because it lacks the conserved phenylalanine or tryptophan at the end, this CDR3 is likely a read error. The V and J genes are TRBV12-3 or TRBV12-4 and TRBJ1-6; 7 bases are a match to TRBD1. With V trimmed by 3 bases and J by 5 bases, 1 base remained unmatched. This CDR3 is built from 14 residues. CDR3 sequence reads: CASSLTGNNSPLHS. The DNA of the CDR3 is TGTGCCAGCAGTTTGACAGGGAATAATTCACCCCTCCACTCT.

This clonotype appeared a few times. J is TRBJ1-5 and V is TRBV2, with TRBD1 as a possible D gene (5 bases). Germline V gene lookup returns CDR1 SNHLY and CDR2 FYNNEI. The V and J ends lost 1 base and 2 bases respectively, with 9 bases between them. CDR3 size: 15 residues. CDR3 protein: CASSEVSRGNQPQHF. The CDR3 DNA is TGTGCCAGCAGTGAAGTCTCCAGGGGCAATCAGCCCCAGCATTTT.

This clonotype was recorded only once. This sequence joins TRBV18 and TRBJ1-2; D unresolved. The V gene's germline CDR1 is KGHSH and CDR2 LQKENI. V was pared by 3 bases and J by 7 bases, with 9 bases between. This CDR3 has 12 residues. Here the CDR3 reads CASSPTEPGYTF. CDR3 bases: TGTGCCAGCTCACCTACCGAACCTGGCTACACCTTC.

This clonotype has ten or more counts. The CDR3 here is CASSRGADSSYNEQFF. CDR3 in DNA: TGTGCCAGCAGCCGAGGGGCGGATAGCTCCTACAATGAGCAGTTCTTC. The chain employs TRBV11-2 and TRBJ2-1, with D perhaps being TRBD1 or TRBD2 (5 bases each). Between the trimmed V and J ends, which lost 5 bases and 0 bases, there was a span of 14 bases. This CDR3 spans 16 amino acids. Germline-derived CDR1 and CDR2 are SGHAT and FQNNGV.

V and J are TRBV19 and TRBJ2-1; 8 nucleotides line up with TRBD1. The CDR3 has 14 residues. Germline values: CDR1 LNHDA, CDR2 SQIVND (reference sequence). V shed 4 bases and J 7 bases; nucleotides not matched to a gene: 6. This chain's CDR3 is CASSTGQGRNEQFF. CDR3 bases: TGTGCCAGTAGTACAGGACAGGGCAGGAATGAGCAGTTCTTC.

This clonotype was counted at least ten times. The genes are TRBV19 and TRBJ1-1, with TRBD1 matching over 7 bases. Germline V gene sequence: CDR1 LNHDA, CDR2 SQIVND (reference sequence). With V trimmed by 7 bases and J by 3 bases, 14 bases remained unmatched. CDR3 length: 16 amino acids. CDR3 DNA: TGTGCCAGTATTGAGCGACAGGGAGTGTTCGACACTGAAGCTTTCTTT. Translated, it gives CASIERQGVFDTEAFF. Looking up the rest from reference TRBV19 and TRBJ1-1 gives the full variable domain: DGGITQSPKYLFRKEGQNVTLSCEQNLNHDAMYWYRQDPGQGLRLIYYSQIVNDFQKGDIAEGYSVSREKKESFPLTVTSAQKNPTAFYLCASIERQGVFDTEAFFGQGTRLTVV.

In this sample, this clonotype turned up a few times. The rearrangement links TRBV4-2 to TRBJ1-4, with D unclear. The CDR3 loop spans 12 amino acids. The germline V and J ends were trimmed by 6 bases and 4 bases, with 6 bases remaining between them. Germline lookup yields CDR1 LGHNA and CDR2 YNFKEQ. Here the CDR3 reads CASRDDNEKLFF. The CDR3 bases are TGTGCCAGCAGGGACGATAATGAAAAACTGTTTTTT.

The gene calls are TRBV7-2 and TRBJ1-2; possible D gene TRBD1, 6 bases. This CDR3 is built from 15 residues. Trimming stripped 5 bases from V and 5 bases from J, with 18 bases between. Germline V gene data show CDR1 as SGHTA and CDR2 as FQGNSA. In nucleotides, the CDR3 is TGTGCCAGCAGCGTCTACACCGGGGGCCTTTATGGCTACACCTTC. The encoded protein is CASSVYTGGLYGYTF.

This clonotype was seen ten or more times. V is TRBV7-9 and J is TRBJ1-1; no clear D gene. Germline assignment: CDR1 SEHNR and CDR2 FQNEAQ (reference sequence). This CDR3 spans 13 amino acids. V was clipped by 3 bases and J by 4 bases, with 9 bases between them. CDR3 sequence: CASSLGGVTEAFF. Here the CDR3 DNA reads TGTGCCAGCAGCTTGGGTGGAGTCACTGAAGCTTTCTTT.